This T cell receptor (beta chain) comes out of a study of T cell responses to AZD1222 COVID-19 vaccine. V was shortened by 10 bases and J by 7 bases, with 23 bases between the two germline ends. The CDR3 loop spans 14 amino acids. Per the germline V gene, CDR1 is SNHLY and CDR2 is FYNNEI. TCRdb's table, derived via immunoSEQ multiplex PCR, lists solely in-frame clones and lacks some. The table has about 120,000 clones, 70% to 90% seen once. As to this clone: What it binds is not known.

Study-wide results and caveats: Receipt of two AZD1222 doses was followed by a rise in Spike-specific TCR breadth and depth.

The source was peripheral blood, collected on day 0 of AZD1222 vaccination. The J gene is TRBJ2-7, the V gene TRBV2; D possibly corresponds to TRBD2 (6 bases). The sequence was collected from an adult in good health. The CDR3 DNA sequence: TGTGCCACCCGGAGGGGTTCCCCGAATCAGGAGCAGTACTTC. The encoded protein is CATRRGSPNQEQYF.